This TCR beta chain emerged from a study of human T cells and chemical hapten exposure. The time point was: patch test 2, 6 weeks after DPC sensitization. Specified treatment: therapeutic diphenylcyclopropenone sensitization with weekly scalp DPC. TCRdb reprocessed the RACE reads via MiXCR and lists one record per CDR3 protein. The sample carries about 82,000 distinct CDR3 sequences, 6.5% to 8.5% recorded once. The CDR3 contains 15 residues. V trimming: 0 bases; J trimming: 2 bases; junction bases outside the gene matches: 0. Germline V gene sequence: CDR1 MRHNA, CDR2 SNTAGT. The source is a woman aged 25 to 39 with alopecia areata. Some clones in this sample may be carry-over from other donors' samples. The V gene is TRBV6-4, the J gene TRBJ2-5; 10 bases align to TRBD2. This specimen was whole blood, taken in connection with sensitization to the hapten diphenylcyclopropenone (DPC). CDR3 DNA: TGTGCCAGCAGTGACTCTAGCGGGGGGCAAGAGACCCAGTACTTC. Its protein product is CASSDSSGGQETQYF.